This T cell receptor beta chain was retrieved from a study of T cell responses to AZD1222 COVID-19 vaccine. Broader study findings: An increase in Spike-specific TCR breadth and depth was observed after two AZD1222 doses. The donor group comprised mostly white British people and more females; the analysis possibly underestimated clonal diversity. Among AZD1222 vaccinees, only six were seropositive at baseline.

Sequenced by immunoSEQ multiplex PCR; TCRdb stores in-frame clones only, minus some. The sample records about 150,000 clones, roughly 89% being singletons. Researchers grouped second doses given at about 4 or about 12 weeks into one pool. V was cut by 2 bases and J by 7 bases, with 9 bases left in between. The CDR3 has 12 amino acids. Germline-derived CDR1 and CDR2 are SGHRS and YFSETQ. In regard to this clone: The antigen remains undetermined.

The clonotype was recovered from an adult who received the AZD1222 COVID-19 vaccine. The V gene is TRBV5-1, the J gene TRBJ1-1, with unresolved D. This specimen consisted of peripheral blood, obtained 28 days after the second AZD1222 dose. CDR3 bases: TGCGCCAGCAGCTTTGGGCCGGGTGAAGCTTTCTTT. Its translation: CASSFGPGEAFF.